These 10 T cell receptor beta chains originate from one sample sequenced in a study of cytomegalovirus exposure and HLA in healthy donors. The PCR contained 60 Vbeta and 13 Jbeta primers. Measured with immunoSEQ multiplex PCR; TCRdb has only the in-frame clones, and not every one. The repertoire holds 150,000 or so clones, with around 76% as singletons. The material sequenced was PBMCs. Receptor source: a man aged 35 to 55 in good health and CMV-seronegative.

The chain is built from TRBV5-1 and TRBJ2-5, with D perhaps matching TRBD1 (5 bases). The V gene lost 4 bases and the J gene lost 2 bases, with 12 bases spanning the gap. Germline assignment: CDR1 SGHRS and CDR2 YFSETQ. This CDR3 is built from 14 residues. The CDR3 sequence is CASSDERGQETQYF. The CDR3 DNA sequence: TGCGCCAGCAGCGACGAAAGGGGTCAAGAGACCCAGTACTTC. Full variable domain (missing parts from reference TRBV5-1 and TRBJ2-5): KAGVTQTPRYLIKTRGQQVTLSCSPISGHRSVSWYQQTPGQGLQFLFEYFSETQRNKGNFPGRFSGRQFSNSRSEMNVSTLELGDSALYLCASSDERGQETQYFGPGTRLLVL.

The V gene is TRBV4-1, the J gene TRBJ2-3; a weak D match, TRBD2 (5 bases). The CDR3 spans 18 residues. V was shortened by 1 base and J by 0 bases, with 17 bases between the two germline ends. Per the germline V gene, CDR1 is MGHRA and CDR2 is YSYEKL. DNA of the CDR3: TGCGCCAGCAGCCAAGGGCTGGCTAGCAGTACTAGCACAGATACGCAGTATTTT. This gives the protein CASSQGLASSTSTDTQYF.

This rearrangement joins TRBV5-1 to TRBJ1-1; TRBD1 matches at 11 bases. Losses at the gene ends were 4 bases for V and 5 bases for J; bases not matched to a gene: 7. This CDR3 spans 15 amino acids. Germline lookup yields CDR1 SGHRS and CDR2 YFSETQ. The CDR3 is CASSRGGQGGTEAFF. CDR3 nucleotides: TGCGCCAGCAGCCGGGGGGGACAGGGGGGAACTGAAGCTTTCTTT.

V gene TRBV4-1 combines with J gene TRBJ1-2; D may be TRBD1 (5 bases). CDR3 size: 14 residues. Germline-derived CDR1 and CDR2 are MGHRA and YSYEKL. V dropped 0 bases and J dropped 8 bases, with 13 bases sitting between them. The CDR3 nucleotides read TGCGCCAGCAGCCAAGAAGAAGGGGCGCGGGGCTACACCTTC. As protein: CASSQEEGARGYTF.

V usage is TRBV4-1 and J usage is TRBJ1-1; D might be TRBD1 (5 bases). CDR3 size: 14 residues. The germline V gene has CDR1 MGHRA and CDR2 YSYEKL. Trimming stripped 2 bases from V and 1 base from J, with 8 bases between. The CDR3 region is CASSQTRGNTEAFF. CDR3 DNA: TGCGCCAGCAGCCAAACAAGGGGGAACACTGAAGCTTTCTTT.

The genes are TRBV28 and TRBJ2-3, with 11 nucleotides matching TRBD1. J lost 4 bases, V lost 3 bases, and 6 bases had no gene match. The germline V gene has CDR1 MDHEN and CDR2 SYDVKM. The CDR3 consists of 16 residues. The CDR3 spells CASSFLLGQGADTQYF. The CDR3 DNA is TGTGCCAGCAGTTTTCTACTGGGACAGGGGGCAGATACGCAGTATTTT.

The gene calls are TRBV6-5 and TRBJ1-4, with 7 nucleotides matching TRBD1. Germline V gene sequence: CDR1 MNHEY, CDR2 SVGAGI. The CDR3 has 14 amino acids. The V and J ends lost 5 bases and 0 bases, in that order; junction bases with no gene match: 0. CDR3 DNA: TGTGCCAGCAGTGGGACAGCAACTAATGAAAAACTGTTTTTT. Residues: CASSGTATNEKLFF.

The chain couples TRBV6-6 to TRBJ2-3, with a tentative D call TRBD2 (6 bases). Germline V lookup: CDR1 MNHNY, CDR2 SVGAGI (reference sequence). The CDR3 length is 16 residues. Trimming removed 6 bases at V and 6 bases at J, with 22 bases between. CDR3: CASSQNSGEARDTQYF. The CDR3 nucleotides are TGTGCCAGCAGCCAGAATAGCGGAGAAGCAAGGGATACGCAGTATTTT.

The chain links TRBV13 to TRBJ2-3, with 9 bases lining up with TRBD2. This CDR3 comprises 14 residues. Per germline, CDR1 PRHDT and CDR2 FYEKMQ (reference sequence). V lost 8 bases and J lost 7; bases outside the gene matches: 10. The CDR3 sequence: CASAWKTSGHTQYF. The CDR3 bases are TGTGCCAGCGCCTGGAAGACTAGCGGTCATACGCAGTATTTT.

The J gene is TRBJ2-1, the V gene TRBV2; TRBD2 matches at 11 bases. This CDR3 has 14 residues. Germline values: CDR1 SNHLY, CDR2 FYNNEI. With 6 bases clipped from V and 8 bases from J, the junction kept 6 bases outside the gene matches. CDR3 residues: CASSQTSGKHEQFF. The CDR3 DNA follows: TGTGCCAGCAGCCAGACTAGCGGGAAACATGAGCAGTTCTTC.